What follows are 21 T cell receptor beta chains derived from one specimen sequenced in a study of blood T cell repertoires in COVID-19. TCRdb keeps only in-frame clones here, not all; method: immunoSEQ multiplex PCR. Of 15,000 or so clones listed, just over 85% were seen once; the top ten hold less than 3.5%. Sequencing was performed on peripheral blood. All receptors come from a human donor in a cohort sampled during active COVID-19.

The table lists this clone with a count of one. The chain couples TRBV19 to TRBJ1-2, with D possibly TRBD1 on 6 matching bases. Trimming took 9 bases from V and 4 from J, leaving 15 bases between them. The CDR3 is 13 amino acids. CDR1 LNHDA and CDR2 SQIVND come from the germline V gene (reference sequence). CDR3 in amino acids: CASTATQGYGYTF. Here the CDR3 DNA reads TGTGCCAGCACTGCCACACAGGGCTATGGCTACACCTTC.

Here the CDR3 reads CASSTQGDYGYTF. The CDR3 bases are TGTGCCAGCAGCACCCAGGGGGACTATGGCTACACCTTC. The chain has TRBV5-5 and TRBJ1-2, with 7 bases identical to TRBD1. J was trimmed by 3 bases and V by 4 bases; bases with no gene match: 3. Germline V gene lookup returns CDR1 SGHKS and CDR2 YYEKEE (reference sequence). The CDR3 extends over 13 amino acids.

The rearrangement links TRBV7-6 to TRBJ1-1; perhaps TRBD1 as D (5 bases). This CDR3 region has 13 residues. The ends were cut back, 0 bases at V and 8 bases at J, with 10 bases in the middle. Germline values: CDR1 SGHVS, CDR2 FNYEAQ. Here the CDR3 reads CASSLADGAEAFF. The CDR3 region has the DNA TGTGCCAGCAGCTTAGCCGATGGGGCCGAAGCTTTCTTT.

DNA for the CDR3: TGCGCCAGCAGCTTCGGACAGAAGGCAACTAATGAAAAACTGTTTTTT. Encoded protein: CASSFGQKATNEKLFF. This chain links TRBV5-1 with TRBJ1-4; weak D call: TRBD1 (6 bases). Trimming pared 2 bases from V and 0 bases from J, leaving 11 bases between. The germline V gene has CDR1 SGHRS and CDR2 YFSETQ. The CDR3 is 16 residues long.

This clone showed up just once. This chain connects TRBV7-3 to TRBJ1-1; TRBD1 agrees at 9 bases. The CDR3 covers 15 residues. V was clipped by 4 bases and J by 4 bases; unmatched bases: 7. CDR1 and CDR2 (germline): SGHTA, FQGTGA. CDR3 nucleotide sequence: TGTGCCAGCAGCTCCCACCGGGACAGGGCCACTGAAGCTTTCTTT. It encodes CASSSHRDRATEAFF.

This clone was seen more than once but under ten times. The chain carries TRBV24-1 and TRBJ2-3; no firm D call. Per germline, CDR1 KGHDR and CDR2 SFDVKD. The CDR3 covers 13 residues. Trimming removed 4 bases from V and 3 bases from J, with 7 bases in between. The CDR3 nucleotides are TGTGCCACCAGTGACGCAGATACAGATACGCAGTATTTT. Its translation is CATSDADTDTQYF.

The J gene is TRBJ2-7, the V gene TRBV5-8; 11 bases align to TRBD2. Trimming at V came to 4 bases and at J to 1 base, leaving 4 bases not matched to a gene. CDR1 and CDR2 (germline): SGHTS, YDEGEE. This CDR3 is built from 15 residues. The CDR3 loop reads CASSLGLAGSYEQYF. The CDR3, as DNA: TGTGCCAGCAGCCTCGGACTAGCGGGTTCCTACGAGCAGTACTTC.

This chain joins TRBV13 and TRBJ2-1; a possible D gene is TRBD2 (6 bases). Germline V gene lookup returns CDR1 PRHDT and CDR2 FYEKMQ (reference sequence). The length of the CDR3 is 10 residues. Trimming took 9 bases from V and 13 from J, leaving 13 bases between them. In nucleotides, the CDR3 is TGTGCCAGGATTCGGGACTTCCAGTTCTTC. Its protein is CARIRDFQFF.

This rearrangement joins TRBV27 to TRBJ2-1, with 7 bases that match TRBD1. Germline-derived CDR1 and CDR2 are MNHEY and SMNVEV (reference sequence). Unmatched junction bases numbered 3, after V lost 4 bases and J lost 3 bases. The CDR3 length is 14 residues. This CDR3 reads CASSSDRVYNEQFF. CDR3 coding DNA: TGTGCCAGCAGTTCCGACAGGGTCTACAATGAGCAGTTCTTC.

The chain uses TRBV4-2 and TRBJ2-1; D uncertain. Deletions cut 1 base from V and 1 base from J, with 11 bases between. Per germline, CDR1 LGHNA and CDR2 YNFKEQ. The CDR3 contains 16 residues. The CDR3 nucleotides are TGTGCCAGCAGCCAAGCCTCTACGGAGTCCTACAATGAGCAGTTCTTC. Residues: CASSQASTESYNEQFF.

The chain couples TRBV24-1 to TRBJ2-7; 8 bases are a match to TRBD1. The CDR3 runs to 15 residues. CDR1 and CDR2 (germline): KGHDR, SFDVKD. The V and J ends lost 4 bases and 4 bases, in that order; junction bases with no gene match: 8. The CDR3 nucleotides read TGTGCCACCAGTGACCCTACAGGGGGAGTATACGAGCAGTACTTC. The encoded protein is CATSDPTGGVYEQYF.

The chain has TRBV19 and TRBJ2-7, with 8 nucleotides matching TRBD1. The CDR3 is 15 residues long. J was trimmed by 2 bases and V by 6 bases; bases with no gene match: 9. Germline CDR1 LNHDA, CDR2 SQIVND (reference sequence). The CDR3 region has the DNA TGTGCCAGTAGCAGTATTCGGACAGGGCCCTACGAGCAGTACTTC. Its translation is CASSSIRTGPYEQYF. Based on the CDR3 plus reference TRBV19 and TRBJ2-7, the full variable domain is DGGITQSPKYLFRKEGQNVTLSCEQNLNHDAMYWYRQDPGQGLRLIYYSQIVNDFQKGDIAEGYSVSREKKESFPLTVTSAQKNPTAFYLCASSSIRTGPYEQYFGPGTRLTVT.

The chain recombines TRBV7-9 with TRBJ1-2, with a weak D call TRBD1 (5 bases). V was trimmed by 5 bases and J by 7 bases, leaving 8 bases between them. CDR3 length equals 11 residues. Germline values: CDR1 SEHNR, CDR2 FQNEAQ (reference sequence). In DNA, the CDR3 is TGTGCCAGCAGCGCTAGGGGTGGCTACACCTTC. It yields the protein CASSARGGYTF.

The genes are TRBV3-1 (or the pseudogene TRBV3-2) and TRBJ2-4, with 7 positions matching TRBD1. This CDR3 contains 15 residues. V trimming: 5 bases; J trimming: 4 bases; junction bases outside the gene matches: 8. Per germline, CDR1 LGHDT and CDR2 YNNKEL (reference sequence). CDR3: CASSSQTGLKNIQYF. CDR3 nucleotides: TGTGCCAGCAGCTCCCAGACAGGGCTAAAAAACATTCAGTACTTC.

The rearrangement joins TRBV27 to TRBJ2-7; 10 nucleotides agree with TRBD1. After removal of 4 bases from V and 2 bases from J, the junction contained 2 bases not matched to a gene. Germline V gives CDR1 MNHEY, CDR2 SMNVEV (reference sequence). CDR3 length: 14 residues. The CDR3 DNA sequence: TGTGCCAGCAGTTGGACAGGGGGTCCCTACGAGCAGTACTTC. Its protein is CASSWTGGPYEQYF.

This CDR3 reads CASSVQAEGADSYEQYF. The DNA of the CDR3 is TGTGCCAGCAGTGTCCAGGCAGAGGGCGCCGACTCCTACGAGCAGTACTTC. This rearrangement joins TRBV6-1 to TRBJ2-7, with D possibly matching TRBD2 (5 bases). The CDR3 covers 17 residues. From germline, CDR1 is MNHNS and CDR2 SASEGT. V was trimmed by 4 bases and J by 0 bases, leaving 19 bases between them.

V and J are TRBV11-3 and TRBJ1-2; 7 bases line up with TRBD1. The CDR3 covers 12 residues. Germline V lookup: CDR1 SGHNT, CDR2 YENEEA. After removal of 5 bases from V and 7 bases from J, the junction contained 4 bases not matched to a gene. CDR3 amino acids: CASSRQGGGYTF. In DNA, the CDR3 is TGTGCCAGCAGCCGACAGGGCGGTGGCTACACCTTC. Filled out from reference TRBV11-3 and TRBJ1-2, the complete variable domain reads EAGVVQSPRYKIIEKKQPVAFWCNPISGHNTLYWYLQNLGQGPELLIRYENEEAVDDSQLPKDRFSAERLKGVDSTLKIQPAELGDSAVYLCASSRQGGGYTFGSGTRLTVV.

The chain uses TRBV4-3 and TRBJ2-7; D gene unclear. The CDR3 extends over 15 amino acids. Germline assignment: CDR1 LGHNA and CDR2 YSLEER. V shed 0 bases and J shed 2 bases, with 11 bases lying between them. CDR3 sequence (DNA): TGCGCCAGCAGCCAAGATCTCGGCCTAGCCTACGAGCAGTACTTC. Encoded protein: CASSQDLGLAYEQYF.

The chain links TRBV27 to TRBJ2-7; 10 bases are a match to TRBD1. Looked up from germline, CDR1 is MNHEY and CDR2 is SMNVEV (reference sequence). V shed 4 bases and J 6 bases; nucleotides not matched to a gene: 15. The CDR3 is 17 amino acids. The CDR3: CASSSITIGTGAFEQYF. CDR3 bases: TGTGCCAGCAGTTCCATCACCATCGGGACAGGGGCTTTCGAGCAGTACTTC.

The CDR3 protein is CAISVEGGRPTGNGYTF. For the CDR3, the DNA is TGTGCCATCAGTGTGGAGGGAGGTCGCCCTACCGGTAATGGCTACACCTTC. The chain uses TRBV10-3 and TRBJ1-2; no definite D call. The CDR3 is made up of 17 amino acids. Germline CDR1 reads ENHRY; CDR2 reads SYGVKD. Trimming took off 4 bases at V and 6 bases at J, with 24 bases between the two ends.

The gene calls are TRBV10-3 and TRBJ2-1; TRBD2 agrees at 12 bases. Per germline, CDR1 ENHRY and CDR2 SYGVKD. The CDR3 contains 14 residues. Germline trimming cut 10 bases from V and 7 bases from J; bases unmatched to any gene: 8. The CDR3 loop is CATLSLAGGNEQFF. For the CDR3, the DNA is TGTGCCACCCTAAGCCTAGCGGGAGGGAATGAGCAGTTCTTC.